The rows below give T cell receptor beta chains drawn from one sample of a study of identical twins. MiXCR, applied by TCRdb to the 5' RACE reads, yields one record per CDR3 protein. The table records a few hundred thousand distinct CDR3 sequences, approximately 10% of them present only once. These sequences were also reported in another study, on yellow fever vaccine responses in identical twins.

The sample taken for sequencing was PBMCs. These TCRs come from a woman under 30 in good health. Each CDR3 is given with its conserved first and last residue.

CDR3 length: 15
V gene: TRBV5-1
CDR3 protein: CASRTGYNGNYGYTF

CDR3 length: 13
V gene: TRBV7-6
CDR3 protein: CASSLEDSYEQYF

CDR3 length: 17
V gene: TRBV4-3
CDR3 protein: CASSQGPVGGSSYEQYF

CDR3 length: 19
V gene: TRBV25-1
CDR3 protein: CASSGIHKGRKVSYNEQFF

CDR3 length: 19
V gene: TRBV20-1
CDR3 protein: CSARVLRARGGSGANVLTF

CDR3 length: 20
V gene: TRBV12-3/TRBV12-4
CDR3 protein: CASSLSGGTSGRAGYNEQFF

CDR3 length: 15
V gene: TRBV4-2
CDR3 protein: CASSQEGRIQETQYF

CDR3 length: 17
V gene: TRBV7-9
CDR3 protein: CASTPVLGQASGGEQFF

CDR3 length: 14
V gene: TRBV12-3/TRBV12-4
CDR3 protein: CASSHDIASYGYTF

CDR3 length: 13
V gene: TRBV25-1
CDR3 protein: CASSEYANNEQFF

CDR3 length: 14
V gene: TRBV13
CDR3 protein: CASRLGPGRDTQYF

CDR3 length: 17
V gene: TRBV7-2
CDR3 protein: CASSPGSGSGNTGELFF

CDR3 length: 15
V gene: TRBV5-1
CDR3 protein: CASSPMDRGHDEQYF

CDR3 length: 14
V gene: TRBV4-3
CDR3 protein: CASSQVERVGEQFF

CDR3 length: 15
V gene: TRBV4-3
CDR3 protein: CASSQEETGANEQFF

CDR3 length: 15
V gene: TRBV12-3/TRBV12-4
CDR3 protein: CASSPTGTGSYEQYF

CDR3 length: 17
V gene: TRBV15
CDR3 protein: CATSRDVAGGPEDTQYF

CDR3 length: 16
V gene: TRBV20-1
CDR3 protein: CSARRGLAGLQETQYF

CDR3 length: 15
V gene: TRBV5-1
CDR3 protein: CASSSGGSGANVLTF

CDR3 length: 12
V gene: TRBV5-1
CDR3 protein: CASSLQGQTQYF

CDR3 length: 14
V gene: TRBV7-9
CDR3 protein: CASSLVTSGDEQFF

CDR3 length: 16
V gene: TRBV24-1
CDR3 protein: CATSTSTSGSADTQYF

CDR3 length: 18
V gene: TRBV12-3/TRBV12-4
CDR3 protein: CASSWGVAERGRAYEQYF

CDR3 length: 12
V gene: TRBV29-1
CDR3 protein: CSVEGGSGELFF

CDR3 length: 12
V gene: TRBV28
CDR3 protein: CASSFIRGTQYF

CDR3 length: 15
V gene: TRBV6-4
CDR3 protein: CASSDVGGSTDTQYF

CDR3 length: 15
V gene: TRBV10-3
CDR3 protein: CAISEGGQGFYEQYF

CDR3 length: 13
V gene: TRBV7-7
CDR3 protein: CASSSFSEETQYF

CDR3 length: 15
V gene: TRBV24-1
CDR3 protein: CATSAPGVSYNEQFF

CDR3 length: 14
V gene: TRBV5-1
CDR3 protein: CASSLDGLDVAQYF

CDR3 length: 18
V gene: TRBV6-2/TRBV6-3
CDR3 protein: CASSSSGLAGVAYNEQFF

CDR3 length: 15
V gene: TRBV7-9
CDR3 protein: CASSCPESTNEKLFF

CDR3 length: 17
V gene: TRBV2
CDR3 protein: CASRARQVFLYTGELFF

CDR3 length: 15
V gene: TRBV4-3
CDR3 protein: CASSQARGKSYEQYF

CDR3 length: 14
V gene: TRBV20-1
CDR3 protein: CSARLPGGLDEQYF

CDR3 length: 15
V gene: TRBV4-1
CDR3 protein: CASSQDNSLGETQYF

CDR3 length: 14
V gene: TRBV4-2
CDR3 protein: CASSQSGGAETQYF

CDR3 length: 16
V gene: TRBV7-2
CDR3 protein: CASSLWEGPSGDTQYF

CDR3 length: 14
V gene: TRBV6-5
CDR3 protein: CASSYSPQQGLAFF

CDR3 length: 12
V gene: TRBV12-3/TRBV12-4
CDR3 protein: CASSPRQDTQYF

CDR3 length: 15
V gene: TRBV27
CDR3 protein: CASSSRLLVPTEAFF

CDR3 length: 18
V gene: TRBV21-1
CDR3 protein: CASSSSNIEGQQVREQYF

CDR3 length: 15
V gene: TRBV29-1
CDR3 protein: CSVHEGSRGYNEQFF

CDR3 length: 15
V gene: TRBV18
CDR3 protein: CASQGRGVDTDTQYF

CDR3 length: 12
V gene: TRBV9
CDR3 protein: CASSVGSHEQFF